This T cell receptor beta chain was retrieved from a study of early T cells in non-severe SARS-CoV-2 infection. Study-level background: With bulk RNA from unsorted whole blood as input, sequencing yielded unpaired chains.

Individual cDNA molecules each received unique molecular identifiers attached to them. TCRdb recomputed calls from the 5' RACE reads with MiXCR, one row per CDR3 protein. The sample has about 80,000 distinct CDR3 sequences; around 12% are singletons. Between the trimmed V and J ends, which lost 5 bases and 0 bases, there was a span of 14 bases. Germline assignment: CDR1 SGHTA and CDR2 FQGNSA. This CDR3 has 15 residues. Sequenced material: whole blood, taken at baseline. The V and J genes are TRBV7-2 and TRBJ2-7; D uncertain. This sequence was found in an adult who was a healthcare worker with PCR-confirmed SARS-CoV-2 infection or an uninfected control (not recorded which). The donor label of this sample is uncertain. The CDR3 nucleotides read TGTGCCAGCAGCCCCCCACAGTCTTACTCCTACGAGCAGTACTTC. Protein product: CASSPPQSYSYEQYF.